These T cell receptor beta chains were read from a single sample in a study of regulatory T cells in long-lasting Graves disease. TCRdb re-called the multiplex PCR reads with MiXCR, one entry per CDR3 protein. The table has over 300,000 distinct CDR3 sequences, around 20% seen once. The input for sequencing was peripheral blood mononuclear cells (PBMCs), taken when the disease was refractory, from a patient treated with antithyroid drugs. The receptor set was obtained from a female donor with Graves disease. Both conserved end residues are part of each CDR3. The D gene is left open where the match is weak. Part of the rows lack a size; the others show once, few, many or a class for expanded clones.

many,NA,TRBV12-3/TRBV12-4,TRBJ2-7,14,CASSWAAGSYEQYF,TGTGCCAGCAGTTGGGCGGCGGGATCCTACGAGCAGTACTTC
many,TRBD1,TRBV12-3/TRBV12-4,TRBJ2-7,12,CASRTGGQGSYF,TGTGCCAGCAGGACAGGGGGCCAGGGGTCGTACTTC
NA,TRBD1,TRBV7-9,TRBJ2-7,12,CASSQTGFEQYF,TGTGCCAGCAGCCAGACAGGGTTCGAGCAGTACTTC
many,NA,TRBV7-2,TRBJ2-5,13,CASSSRTGETQYF,TGTGCCAGCAGCTCCAGAACGGGAGAGACCCAGTACTTC
few,NA,TRBV18,TRBJ1-2,14,CASSPLGQQGVYTF,TGTGCCAGCTCACCACTCGGTCAACAGGGAGTCTACACCTTC
many,NA,TRBV6-1,TRBJ1-5,13,CASSDGRGQPQHF,TGTGCCAGCAGTGATGGGAGGGGTCAGCCCCAGCATTTT
NA,NA,TRBV7-9,TRBJ2-1,13,CASRQVVRDEQFF,TGTGCCAGCAGGCAAGTGGTCAGGGATGAGCAGTTCTTC
few,NA,TRBV9,TRBJ2-7,14,CASSVDRISYEQYF,TGTGCCAGCAGCGTTGACAGGATCTCCTACGAGCAGTACTTC
many,NA,TRBV7-9,TRBJ2-5,14,CASSLRSGRETQYF,TGTGCCAGCAGCTTGCGGTCAGGGAGAGAGACCCAGTACTTC
NA,NA,TRBV6-1,TRBJ1-4,14,CASKDRGPEEKLFF,TGTGCCAGCAAGGATCGGGGGCCGGAGGAAAAACTGTTTTTT
NA,TRBD2,TRBV24-1,TRBJ2-5,15,CATRRGGRAEETQYF,TGTGCCACCAGGAGGGGCGGGAGGGCCGAGGAGACCCAGTACTTC
many,TRBD1,TRBV28,TRBJ1-5,15,CASSSYRGGNQPQHF,TGTGCCAGCAGTTCCTACAGGGGCGGGAATCAGCCCCAGCATTTT
few,NA,TRBV4-3,TRBJ1-2,14,CASSQSDDRDGYTF,TGCGCCAGCAGCCAGAGTGACGACCGGGACGGCTACACCTTC
few,TRBD2,TRBV28,TRBJ2-1,15,CASSPRTSGRNEQFF,TGTGCCAGCAGTCCCAGGACTAGCGGGAGGAATGAGCAGTTCTTC
many,NA,TRBV20-1,TRBJ2-5,17,CSAYESGTANFQETQYF,TGCAGTGCGTATGAAAGCGGGACAGCAAATTTCCAAGAGACCCAGTACTTC
many,TRBD1,TRBV20-1,TRBJ2-5,14,CSAREPTGFATQYF,TGCAGTGCTAGGGAACCGACAGGGTTTGCGACCCAGTACTTC
many,NA,TRBV28,TRBJ1-1,12,CGSASMNTEAFF,TGTGGTTCGGCCAGCATGAACACTGAAGCTTTCTTT
many,TRBD1,TRBV20-1,TRBJ1-2,14,CSAGTGTGSLGYTF,TGCAGTGCTGGCACCGGGACAGGGTCGTTGGGCTACACCTTC
few,NA,TRBV28,TRBJ2-3,17,CASSSPHRVPGTDTQYF,TGTGCCAGCAGTTCACCGCACAGGGTCCCGGGCACAGATACGCAGTATTTT
NA,NA,TRBV6-1,TRBJ1-5,17,CASSPRQVIGSNQPQHF,TGTGCCAGCAGCCCGAGACAGGTCATAGGGAGCAATCAGCCCCAGCATTTT
NA,NA,TRBV9,TRBJ2-7,13,CASSAGEVGEQYF,TGTGCCAGCAGCGCCGGAGAGGTCGGCGAGCAGTACTTC
many,NA,TRBV28,TRBJ2-5,14,CASSGQGIEETQYF,TGTGCCAGCAGTGGCCAGGGGATTGAAGAGACCCAGTACTTC
many,NA,TRBV5-6,TRBJ2-7,15,CASSLVGRNSYEQYF,TGTGCCAGCAGCTTGGTAGGGCGGAACTCCTACGAGCAGTACTTC
many,TRBD2,TRBV3-1,TRBJ2-7,12,CASSRTRSEQYF,TGTGCCAGCAGTCGGACTAGGAGCGAGCAGTACTTC
NA,NA,TRBV18,TRBJ2-2,14,CASSPERNTGELFF,TGTGCCAGCTCACCTGAAAGAAATACCGGGGAGCTGTTTTTT
NA,NA,TRBV20-1,TRBJ1-5,12,CSARMTDQPQHF,TGCAGTGCTAGGATGACAGATCAGCCCCAGCATTTT
many,NA,TRBV5-1,TRBJ1-1,13,CASSSQMNTEAFF,TGTGCCAGCAGTTCTCAGATGAACACTGAAGCTTTCTTT
NA,NA,TRBV29-1,TRBJ1-4,12,CSVEGDNEKLFF,TGCAGCGTTGAAGGGGATAATGAAAAACTGTTTTTT
few,NA,TRBV9,TRBJ1-2,14,CASSAGALDYGYTF,TGTGCCAGCAGCGCCGGTGCTCTGGACTATGGCTACACCTTC